This T cell receptor beta chain is drawn from a study of cytotoxic CD8 clonotypes in ibrutinib-treated CLL. On this clone itself: Its antigen remains unknown.

Here immunoSEQ multiplex PCR was the method, and the copy in TCRdb shows in-frame clones only, minus some. This sample has about 180,000 clones; roughly 80% occur once, and the top ten carry 4.6%. Overall study findings and caveats: Whereas clonality rose at ibrutinib response, it declined toward baseline at progression. Baseline levels of clonality went above those of age-matched healthy donors and moved with circulating CD8+ T-cell counts.

The clonotype comes from a human donor with chronic lymphocytic leukemia. The sequences come from PBMCs, collected after 24 months of ibrutinib treatment.

Here the CDR3 reads CASSPSQGPYYGYTF. DNA for the CDR3: TGTGCCAGCAGCCCGAGTCAGGGACCCTACTATGGCTACACCTTC. The V gene is TRBV7-2, the J gene TRBJ1-2; D perhaps matches TRBD1 (5 bases). This CDR3 spans 15 amino acids. Germline loops: CDR1 SGHTA, CDR2 FQGNSA. Trimming cost V 5 bases and J 3 bases, with 16 bases left between them. Supplemented by reference TRBV7-2 and TRBJ1-2, the full variable domain reads GAGVSQSPSNKVTEKGKDVELRCDPISGHTALYWYRQSLGQGLEFLIYFQGNSAPDKSGLPSDRFSAERTGGSVSTLTIQRTQQEDSAVYLCASSPSQGPYYGYTFGSGTRLTVV.